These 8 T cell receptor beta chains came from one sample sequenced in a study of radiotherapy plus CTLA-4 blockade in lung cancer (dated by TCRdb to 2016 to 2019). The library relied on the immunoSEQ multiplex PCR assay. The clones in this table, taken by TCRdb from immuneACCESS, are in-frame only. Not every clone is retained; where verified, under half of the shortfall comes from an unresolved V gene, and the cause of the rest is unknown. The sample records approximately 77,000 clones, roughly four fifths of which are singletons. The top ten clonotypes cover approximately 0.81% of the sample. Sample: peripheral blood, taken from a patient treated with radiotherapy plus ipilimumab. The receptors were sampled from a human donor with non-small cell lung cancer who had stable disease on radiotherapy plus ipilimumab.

The CDR3 loop reads CASSRDLNTGELFF. The CDR3 nucleotides read TGTGCCAGCAGCCGAGACTTGAACACCGGGGAGCTGTTTTTT. The chain has TRBV7-3 and TRBJ2-2; D not certain. Trimming took 5 bases from V and 1 from J, leaving 8 bases between them. The germline CDR1 and CDR2 sequences are SGHTA and FQGTGA. The CDR3 covers 14 residues.

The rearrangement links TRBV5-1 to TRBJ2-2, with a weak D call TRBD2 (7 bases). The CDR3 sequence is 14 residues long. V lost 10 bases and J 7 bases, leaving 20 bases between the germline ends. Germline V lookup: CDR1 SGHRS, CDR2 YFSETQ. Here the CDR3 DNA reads TGCGCCCGCGGGGGACGGGGGCTGGACGGGGAGCTGTTTTTT. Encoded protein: CARGGRGLDGELFF.

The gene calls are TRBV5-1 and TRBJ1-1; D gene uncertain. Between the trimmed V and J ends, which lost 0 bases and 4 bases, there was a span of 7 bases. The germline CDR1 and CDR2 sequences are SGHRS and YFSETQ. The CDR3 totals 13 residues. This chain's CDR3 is CASSLDGSTEAFF. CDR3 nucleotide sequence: TGCGCCAGCAGCTTGGATGGCAGCACTGAAGCTTTCTTT.

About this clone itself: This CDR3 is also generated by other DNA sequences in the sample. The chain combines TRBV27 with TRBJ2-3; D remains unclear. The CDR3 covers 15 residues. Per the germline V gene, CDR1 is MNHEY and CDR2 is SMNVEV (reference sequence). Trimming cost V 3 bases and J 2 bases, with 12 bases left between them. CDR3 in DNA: TGTGCCAGCAGTTTGAGTGGCAGGACCACAGATACGCAGTATTTT. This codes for CASSLSGRTTDTQYF.

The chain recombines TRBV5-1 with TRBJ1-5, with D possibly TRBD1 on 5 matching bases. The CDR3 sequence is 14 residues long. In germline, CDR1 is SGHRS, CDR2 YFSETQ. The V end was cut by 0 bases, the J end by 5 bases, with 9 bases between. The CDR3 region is CASSLGGEDQPQHF. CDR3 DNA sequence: TGCGCCAGCAGCTTGGGAGGGGAGGATCAGCCCCAGCATTTT.

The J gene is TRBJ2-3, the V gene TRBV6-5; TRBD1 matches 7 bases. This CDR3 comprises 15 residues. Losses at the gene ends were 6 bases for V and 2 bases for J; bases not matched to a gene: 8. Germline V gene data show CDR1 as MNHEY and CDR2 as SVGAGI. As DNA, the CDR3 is TGTGCCAGCAGGGTTACAGGGGCTCCCACAGATACGCAGTATTTT. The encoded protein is CASRVTGAPTDTQYF.

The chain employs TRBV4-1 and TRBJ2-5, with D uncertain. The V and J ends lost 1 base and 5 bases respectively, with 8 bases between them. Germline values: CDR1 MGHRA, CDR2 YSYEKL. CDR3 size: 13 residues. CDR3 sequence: CASSQASTETQYF. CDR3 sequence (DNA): TGCGCCAGCAGCCAAGCCTCGACGGAGACCCAGTACTTC.

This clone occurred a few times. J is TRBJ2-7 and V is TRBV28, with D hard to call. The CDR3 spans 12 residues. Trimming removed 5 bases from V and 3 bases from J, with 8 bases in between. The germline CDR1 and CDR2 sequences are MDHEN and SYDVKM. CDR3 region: CASSQSFYEQYF. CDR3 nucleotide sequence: TGTGCCAGCAGTCAGTCTTTCTACGAGCAGTACTTC.